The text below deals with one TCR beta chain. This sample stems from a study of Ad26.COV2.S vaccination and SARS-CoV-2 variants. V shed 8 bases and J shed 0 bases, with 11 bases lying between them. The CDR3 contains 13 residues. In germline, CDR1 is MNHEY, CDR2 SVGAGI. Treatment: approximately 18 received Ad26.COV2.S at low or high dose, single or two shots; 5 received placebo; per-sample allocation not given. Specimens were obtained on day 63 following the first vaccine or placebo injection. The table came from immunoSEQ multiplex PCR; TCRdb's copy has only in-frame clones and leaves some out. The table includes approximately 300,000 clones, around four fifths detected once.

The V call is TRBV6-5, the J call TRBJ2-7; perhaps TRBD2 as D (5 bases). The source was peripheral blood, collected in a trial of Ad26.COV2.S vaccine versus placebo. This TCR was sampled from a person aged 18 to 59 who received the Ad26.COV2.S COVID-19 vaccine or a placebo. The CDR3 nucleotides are TGTGCCAGCGGACTTTTGGTCTCCTACGAGCAGTACTTC. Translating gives CASGLLVSYEQYF.